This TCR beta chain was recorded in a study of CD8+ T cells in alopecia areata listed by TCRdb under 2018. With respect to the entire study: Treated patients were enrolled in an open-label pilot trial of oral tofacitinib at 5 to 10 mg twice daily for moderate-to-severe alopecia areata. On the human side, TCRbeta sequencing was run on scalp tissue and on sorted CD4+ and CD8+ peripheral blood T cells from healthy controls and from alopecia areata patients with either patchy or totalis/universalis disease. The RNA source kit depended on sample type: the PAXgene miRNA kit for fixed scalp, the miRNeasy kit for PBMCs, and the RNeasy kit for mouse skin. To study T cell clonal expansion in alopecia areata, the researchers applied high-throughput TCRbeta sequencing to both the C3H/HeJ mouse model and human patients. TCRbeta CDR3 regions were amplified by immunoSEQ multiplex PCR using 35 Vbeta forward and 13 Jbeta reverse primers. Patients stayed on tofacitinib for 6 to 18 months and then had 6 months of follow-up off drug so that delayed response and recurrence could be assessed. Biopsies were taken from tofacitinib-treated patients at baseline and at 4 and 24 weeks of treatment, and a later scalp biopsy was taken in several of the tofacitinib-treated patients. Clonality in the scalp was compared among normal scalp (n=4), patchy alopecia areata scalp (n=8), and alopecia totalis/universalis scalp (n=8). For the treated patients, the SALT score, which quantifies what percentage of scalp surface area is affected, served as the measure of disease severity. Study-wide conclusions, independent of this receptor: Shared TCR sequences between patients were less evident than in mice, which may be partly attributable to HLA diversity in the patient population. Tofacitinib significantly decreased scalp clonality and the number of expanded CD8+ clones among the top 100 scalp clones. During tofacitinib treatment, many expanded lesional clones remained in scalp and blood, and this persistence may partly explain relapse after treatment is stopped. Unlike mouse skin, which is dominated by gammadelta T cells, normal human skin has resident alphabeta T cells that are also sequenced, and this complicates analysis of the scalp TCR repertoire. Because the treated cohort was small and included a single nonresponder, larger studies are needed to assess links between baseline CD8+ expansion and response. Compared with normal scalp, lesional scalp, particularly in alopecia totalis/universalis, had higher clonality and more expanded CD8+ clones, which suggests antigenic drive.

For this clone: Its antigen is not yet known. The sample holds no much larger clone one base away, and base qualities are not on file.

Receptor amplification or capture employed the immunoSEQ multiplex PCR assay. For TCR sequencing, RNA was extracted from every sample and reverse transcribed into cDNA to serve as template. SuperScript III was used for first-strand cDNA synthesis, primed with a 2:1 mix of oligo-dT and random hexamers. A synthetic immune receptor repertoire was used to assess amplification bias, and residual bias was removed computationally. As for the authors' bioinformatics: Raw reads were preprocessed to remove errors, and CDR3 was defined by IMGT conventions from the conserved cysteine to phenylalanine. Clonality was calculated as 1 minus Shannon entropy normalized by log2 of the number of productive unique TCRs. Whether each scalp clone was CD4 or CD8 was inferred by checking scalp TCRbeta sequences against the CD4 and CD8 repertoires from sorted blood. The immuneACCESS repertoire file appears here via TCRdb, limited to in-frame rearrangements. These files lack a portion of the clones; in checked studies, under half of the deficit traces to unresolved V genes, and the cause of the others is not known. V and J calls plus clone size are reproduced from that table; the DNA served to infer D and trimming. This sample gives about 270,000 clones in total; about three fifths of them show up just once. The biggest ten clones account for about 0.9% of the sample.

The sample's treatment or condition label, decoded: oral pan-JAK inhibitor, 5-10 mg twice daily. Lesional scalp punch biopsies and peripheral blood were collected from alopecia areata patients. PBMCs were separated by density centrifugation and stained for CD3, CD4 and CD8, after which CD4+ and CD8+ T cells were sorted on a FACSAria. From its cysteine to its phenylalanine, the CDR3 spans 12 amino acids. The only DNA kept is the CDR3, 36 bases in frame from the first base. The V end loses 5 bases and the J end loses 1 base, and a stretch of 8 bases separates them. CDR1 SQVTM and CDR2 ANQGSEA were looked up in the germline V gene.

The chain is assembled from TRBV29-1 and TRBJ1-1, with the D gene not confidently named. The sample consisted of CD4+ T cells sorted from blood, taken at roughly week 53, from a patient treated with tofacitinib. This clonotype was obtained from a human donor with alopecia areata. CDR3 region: CSVHNPNTEAFF. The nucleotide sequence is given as TGCAGCGTTCACAACCCGAACACTGAAGCTTTCTTT.